These T cell receptor beta chains were read from a single sample in a study of regulatory T cells in long-lasting Graves disease. TCRdb fed the multiplex PCR reads into MiXCR, producing one record per CDR3 protein. The sample gives roughly 250,000 distinct CDR3 sequences, 18% of which show up once; 14% is in the top ten. A further study also used this sample, focusing on T cells in Graves' hyperthyroidism and ophthalmopathy.

Here the sequenced sample was peripheral blood mononuclear cells (PBMCs), taken at new diagnosis, from a patient treated with antithyroid drugs. The source is a woman between 25 and 40 years old with Graves disease. CDR3s include the opening cysteine and the closing phenylalanine or tryptophan. D genes are given only for firm matches. Only part of the rows carry a size: once, few, many, or a class if the clone is expanded.

clone_size	v_call	d_call	j_call	cdr3_nt	cdr3_aa
many	TRBV18	NA	TRBJ1-1	TGTGCCAGCAAGATAGTGGGATTGAACACTGAAGCTTTCTTT	CASKIVGLNTEAFF
many	TRBV5-1	NA	TRBJ2-4	TGCGCCAGCAGCCCGGGACTCGGTTCCAAAAACATTCAGTACTTC	CASSPGLGSKNIQYF
many	TRBV9	NA	TRBJ1-1	TGTGCCAGCAGCGTAGGGGGAGTAGGGAACACTGAAGCTTTCTTT	CASSVGGVGNTEAFF
NA	TRBV5-4	NA	TRBJ2-3	TGTGCCAGCATACCCCCGGGACCCCGAACGGAACAGTACTTT	CASIPPGPRTEQYF
few	TRBV11-1	NA	TRBJ2-2	TGTGCCAGCAGCTTACTATCCAGGGGATCCACCGGGGAGCTGCTTTTT	CASSLLSRGSTGELLF
few	TRBV6-4	TRBD1	TRBJ1-6	TGTGCCAGCAAGCCACAGGGGGGGACAGGAGATTCACCCCTCCACTTT	CASKPQGGTGDSPLHF
many	TRBV11-2	TRBD2	TRBJ2-1	TGTGCCAGCAGAGAGGGAGGGGTTAACAATGAGCAGTTCTTC	CASREGGVNNEQFF
NA	TRBV7-2	NA	TRBJ2-5	TGTGCCAGCACCTGGGGGCCCCAGGAGACCCAGTACTTC	CASTWGPQETQYF
many	TRBV6-1	TRBD1	TRBJ1-2	TGTGCCAGCAGTACCCAGGGGGCAAACTACTATGGCTACACCTTC	CASSTQGANYYGYTF
NA	TRBV5-4	TRBD1	TRBJ1-2	TGTGCCAGCAGCCCATGGACAGGGGGTTTAGACTATGGCTACACCTTC	CASSPWTGGLDYGYTF
NA	TRBV5-1	TRBD1	TRBJ2-7	TGCGCCAGCAGCTACAGGGGATCCTACGAGCAGTACTTC	CASSYRGSYEQYF
few	TRBV6-1	NA	TRBJ1-2	TGTGCCAGCAGGCTAGAACAGATCGGCGGCTATGGCTACACCTTC	CASRLEQIGGYGYTF
many	TRBV15	NA	TRBJ1-1	TGTGCCACCAGCAGAGGGGAAGCAGAAGCTTTCTTT	CATSRGEAEAFF
many	TRBV5-4	TRBD2	TRBJ2-3	TGTGCCAGCAGCTCCCCCCCGGGAGCGGGAGAGACAGATACGCAGTATTTT	CASSSPPGAGETDTQYF
many	TRBV2	NA	TRBJ2-1	TGTGCCAGCAGTGATAATAGCCTAGACTACAATGAGCAGTTCTTC	CASSDNSLDYNEQFF
many	TRBV20-1	TRBD2	TRBJ2-7	TGCAGTGCTAGAGACACGGGGGGGGGGAGGCCCTACGAGCAGTACTTC	CSARDTGGGRPYEQYF
many	TRBV2	TRBD1	TRBJ1-5	TGTGCCAGCAGGCCGGGCAGGGGGCATCAGCCCCAGCATTTT	CASRPGRGHQPQHF
many	TRBV4-1	NA	TRBJ2-6	TGCGCCAGCAGCCAAACCCGGGGCTCTGGGGCCAACGTCCTGACTTTC	CASSQTRGSGANVLTF
many	TRBV20-1	NA	TRBJ1-2	TGCAGTGTTTCGAGAGACGCGGACTATGGCTACACCTTC	CSVSRDADYGYTF
many	TRBV4-1	NA	TRBJ2-3	TGCGCCAGCAGCCAAGATTGGGCTACGCAGTATTTT	CASSQDWATQYF
NA	TRBV25-1	TRBD1	TRBJ2-7	TGTGCCAGCAGTGCCTCTAACAGGGGTTCCTACGAGCAGTACTTC	CASSASNRGSYEQYF
many	TRBV7-9	NA	TRBJ1-1	TGTGCCAGCAGCCACAACCGTGAAGCTTTCTTT	CASSHNREAFF